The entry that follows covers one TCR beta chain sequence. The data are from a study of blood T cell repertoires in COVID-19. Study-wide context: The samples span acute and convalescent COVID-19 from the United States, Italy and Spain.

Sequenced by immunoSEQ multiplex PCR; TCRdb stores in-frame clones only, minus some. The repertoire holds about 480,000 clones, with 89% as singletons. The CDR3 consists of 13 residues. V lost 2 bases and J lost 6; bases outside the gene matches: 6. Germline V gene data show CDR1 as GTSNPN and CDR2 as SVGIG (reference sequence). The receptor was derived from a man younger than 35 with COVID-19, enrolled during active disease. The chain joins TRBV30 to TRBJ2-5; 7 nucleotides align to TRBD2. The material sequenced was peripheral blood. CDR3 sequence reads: CAWSPALAKTQYF. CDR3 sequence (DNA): TGTGCCTGGAGTCCGGCACTAGCGAAGACCCAGTACTTC.